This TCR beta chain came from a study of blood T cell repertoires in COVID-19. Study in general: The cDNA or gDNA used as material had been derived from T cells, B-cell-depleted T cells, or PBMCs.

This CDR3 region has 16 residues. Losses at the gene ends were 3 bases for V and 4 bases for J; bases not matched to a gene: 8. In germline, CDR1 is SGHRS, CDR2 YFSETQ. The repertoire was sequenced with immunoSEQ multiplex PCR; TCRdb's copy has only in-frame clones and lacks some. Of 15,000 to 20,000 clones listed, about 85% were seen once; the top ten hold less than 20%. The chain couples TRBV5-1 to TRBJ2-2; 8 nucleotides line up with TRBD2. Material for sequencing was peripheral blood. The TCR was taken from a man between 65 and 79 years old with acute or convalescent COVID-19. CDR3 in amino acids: CASSSGLVSGTGELFF. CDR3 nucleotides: TGCGCCAGCAGCTCGGGACTAGTTAGTGGCACCGGGGAGCTGTTTTTT.